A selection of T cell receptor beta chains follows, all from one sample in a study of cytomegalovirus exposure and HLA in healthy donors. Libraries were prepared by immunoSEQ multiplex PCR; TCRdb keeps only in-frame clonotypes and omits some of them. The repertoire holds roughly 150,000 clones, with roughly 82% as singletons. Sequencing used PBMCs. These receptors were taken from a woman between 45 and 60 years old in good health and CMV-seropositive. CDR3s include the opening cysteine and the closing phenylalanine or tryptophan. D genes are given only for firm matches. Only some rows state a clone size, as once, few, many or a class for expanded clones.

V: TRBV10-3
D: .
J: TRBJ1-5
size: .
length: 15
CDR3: CAISESEMSNQPQHF
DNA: TGTGCCATCAGTGAAAGCGAGATGAGCAATCAGCCCCAGCATTTT

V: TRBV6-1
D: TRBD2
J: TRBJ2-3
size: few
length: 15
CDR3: CASRFGGGNTDTQYF
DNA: TGTGCCAGCAGATTCGGGGGGGGAAACACAGATACGCAGTATTTT

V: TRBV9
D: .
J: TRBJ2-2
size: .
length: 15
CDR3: CASSVVQANTGELFF
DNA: TGTGCCAGCAGCGTAGTCCAGGCGAACACCGGGGAGCTGTTTTTT

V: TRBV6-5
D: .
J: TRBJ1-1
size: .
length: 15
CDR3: CASSQAEQGNTEAFF
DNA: TGTGCCAGCAGCCAAGCGGAACAGGGGAACACTGAAGCTTTCTTT

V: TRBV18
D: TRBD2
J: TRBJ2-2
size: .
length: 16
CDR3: CASSAAAGGNTGELFF
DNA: TGTGCCAGCTCGGCGGCGGCGGGGGGGAACACCGGGGAGCTGTTTTTT

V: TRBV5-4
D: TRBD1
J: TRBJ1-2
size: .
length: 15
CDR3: CASSLEPGGGYGYTF
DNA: TGTGCCAGCAGCTTGGAGCCAGGGGGAGGCTATGGCTACACCTTC

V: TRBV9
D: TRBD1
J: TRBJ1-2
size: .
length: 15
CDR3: CASSVEPGTGYGYTF
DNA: TGTGCCAGCAGCGTAGAGCCCGGGACAGGCTATGGCTACACCTTC

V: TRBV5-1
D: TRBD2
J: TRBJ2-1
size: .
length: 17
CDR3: CASSLPTSGGNNNEQFF
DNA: TGCGCCAGCAGCTTACCGACTAGCGGGGGGAATAACAATGAGCAGTTCTTC

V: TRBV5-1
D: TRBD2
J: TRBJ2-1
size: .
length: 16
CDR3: CASSRSGGPTYNEQFF
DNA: TGCGCCAGCAGCCGTTCGGGGGGACCCACCTACAATGAGCAGTTCTTC

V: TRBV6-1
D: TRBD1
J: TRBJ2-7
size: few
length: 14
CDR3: CASVGTGVSYEQYF
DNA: TGTGCCAGCGTGGGGACAGGGGTCTCCTACGAGCAGTACTTC

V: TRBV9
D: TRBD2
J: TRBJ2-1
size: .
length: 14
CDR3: CASSELAGSGEQFF
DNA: TGTGCCAGCAGCGAACTAGCGGGTAGTGGTGAGCAGTTCTTC

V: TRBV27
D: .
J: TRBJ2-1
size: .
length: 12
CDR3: CASSSRSNEQFF
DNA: TGTGCCAGCAGTAGTCGGTCTAATGAGCAGTTCTTC

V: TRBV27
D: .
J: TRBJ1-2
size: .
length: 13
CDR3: CASSLEGGVGYTF
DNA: TGTGCCAGCAGTTTAGAAGGGGGTGTTGGCTACACCTTC

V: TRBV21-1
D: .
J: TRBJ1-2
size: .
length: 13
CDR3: CASTEESGGGYTF
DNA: TGTGCCAGCACCGAGGAATCCGGCGGTGGCTACACCTTC

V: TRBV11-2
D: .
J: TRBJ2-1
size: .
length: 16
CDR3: CASSHIFRVGHNEQFF
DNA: TGTGCCAGCAGCCATATTTTCAGGGTCGGTCACAATGAGCAGTTCTTC